This TCR beta chain was sequenced for a study of cytomegalovirus exposure and HLA in healthy donors. The PCR employed 60 Vbeta primers together with 13 Jbeta primers. Only in-frame clones appear in the TCRdb table, and some are missing; sequencing was by immunoSEQ multiplex PCR. The table has around 150,000 clones, 55% to 80% seen once. Points on this clone: Antigen unknown.

Losses at the gene ends were 7 bases for V and 2 bases for J; bases not matched to a gene: 9. Germline CDR1 reads ENHRY; CDR2 reads SYGVKD. This CDR3 comprises 15 residues. Study outcomes and limitations: Later work associated fewer than 20,000 TCR beta sequences with HLA alleles at 0.05 false discovery rate. The study designated about 180 TCR beta chains cytomegalovirus-associated. Confirmation in vitro established that a few CMV-associated chains were specific for CMV antigens. Looking again later, the authors saw that most CMV-associated TCR beta chains seemed HLA-restricted.

The receptor was isolated from a woman aged 60-75 years in good health and CMV-seropositive. Sequencing input: PBMCs. The chain carries TRBV10-3 and TRBJ2-3; 7 bases align to TRBD2. In DNA, the CDR3 is TGTGCCATCACCGGAAGCGGGGCCCTCACAGATACGCAGTATTTT. Its translation is CAITGSGALTDTQYF.